What follows are 29 T cell receptor beta chains derived from one specimen sequenced in a study of T-cell reconstitution after alpha-beta-depleted transplantation in children. Unique molecular identifiers tagged the TCRbeta library. TCRdb redid the calling of the PCR reads with MiXCR, one entry per CDR3 protein. The repertoire includes around 800,000 distinct CDR3 sequences, under 20% of them detected once, and just under 5% sits in the top ten. The starting material was PBMCs, mostly from graft donor cells, obtained 360 days after TCRalphabeta/CD19-depleted stem cell transplant. These receptors were taken from a male patient aged 10-17 years who had a stem cell transplant for acute lymphoblastic leukemia, so the T cells may come from the graft donor.

This rearrangement joins TRBV29-1 to TRBJ2-5; TRBD2 is a possible D gene (6 bases). The CDR3 totals 13 residues. V was cut by 7 bases and J by 4 bases, with 16 bases left in between. Germline V gene lookup returns CDR1 SQVTM and CDR2 ANQGSEA. The CDR3 DNA reads TGCAGCGGGGAGGCAGGAAGGGCAGAGACCCAGTACTTC. It translates to CSGEAGRAETQYF. The full variable domain, rest sourced from reference TRBV29-1 and TRBJ2-5, is SAVISQKPSRDICQRGTSLTIQCQVDSQVTMMFWYRQQPGQSLTLIATANQGSEATYESGFVIDKFPISRPNLTFSTLTVSNMSPEDSSIYLCSGEAGRAETQYFGPGTRLLVL.

This clonotype came up a few times. The rearrangement joins TRBV3-1 to TRBJ2-4, with 7 bases fitting TRBD2. Germline V CDR1 and CDR2: LGHDT, YNNKEL (reference sequence). Trimming removed 4 bases from V and 6 bases from J; junction bases left unmatched: 6. The CDR3 sequence is 14 residues long. The CDR3 sequence is CASSRKPGGNIQYF. In DNA, the CDR3 is TGTGCCAGCAGCCGAAAGCCGGGGGGAAACATTCAGTACTTC.

This clonotype was recorded at least ten times. The chain is built from TRBV29-1 and TRBJ2-1, with unresolved D. The CDR3 has 14 amino acids. Per germline, CDR1 SQVTM and CDR2 ANQGSEA. The V and J ends lost 0 bases and 12 bases respectively, with 18 bases between them. In nucleotides, the CDR3 is TGCAGCGTTGAAGATATAGGACCCTTCATCGGGCAGTTCTTC. This gives the protein CSVEDIGPFIGQFF.

This clonotype occurred a few times. For the CDR3, the DNA is TGCAGCGTTGTTTTGAGCTCCTACGAGCAGTACTTC. It specifies CSVVLSSYEQYF. V usage is TRBV29-1 and J usage is TRBJ2-7; D unclear. The CDR3 is made up of 12 amino acids. The V end lost 4 bases, the J end lost 0 bases, and 7 bases lay between the germline ends. The germline gives CDR1 SQVTM, CDR2 ANQGSEA.

In this sample, this clonotype turned up a few times. The chain carries TRBV12-3 or TRBV12-4 and TRBJ1-6, with 7 bases fitting TRBD1. Unmatched junction bases numbered 9, after V lost 7 bases and J lost 12 bases. There are 13 residues in the CDR3. The chain's CDR3 is CASTLGQARPLHF. As DNA, the CDR3 is TGTGCCAGCACCCTAGGACAGGCTCGACCCCTCCACTTT.

This clonotype has a count of ten or more. The chain employs TRBV12-3 or TRBV12-4 and TRBJ2-3; D gene unclear. This CDR3 spans 13 amino acids. V dropped 6 bases and J dropped 0 bases, with 7 bases sitting between them. The CDR3: CASRSFSTDTQYF. The CDR3 nucleotides are TGTGCCAGCAGATCTTTTAGCACAGATACGCAGTATTTT.

The J gene is TRBJ2-7, the V gene TRBV12-3 or TRBV12-4; D uncertain. The CDR3 length is 13 residues. V was cut by 4 bases and J by 2 bases, with 9 bases left in between. DNA of the CDR3: TGTGCCAGCAGTTCGAGGCAGACCTACGAGCAGTACTTC. Its translation is CASSSRQTYEQYF.

This chain uses TRBV4-2 with TRBJ2-7, with 12 bases that match TRBD2. The CDR3 spans 17 residues. V lost 4 bases to trimming and J lost 5 bases; unmatched junction nucleotides: 12. The germline V gene encodes CDR1 LGHNA and CDR2 YNFKEQ. The CDR3 protein is CASSRGGWTSGIDEQYF. For the CDR3, the DNA is TGTGCCAGCAGCCGCGGAGGATGGACTAGCGGGATCGACGAGCAGTACTTC.

A few counts support this clonotype. J is TRBJ2-4 and V is TRBV5-1; D is ambiguous. The CDR3 totals 14 residues. Germline-derived CDR1 and CDR2 are SGHRS and YFSETQ. With 3 bases removed from V and 4 bases from J, the gap between germline ends came to 11 bases. CDR3 protein: CASSSYTTKNIQYF. For the CDR3, the DNA is TGCGCCAGCAGCTCCTACACTACGAAAAACATTCAGTACTTC.

This clonotype was counted only a few times. The CDR3, as DNA: TGTGCCAGCTCACCAGTAGGGCGGGGGTACGAGCAGTACTTC. Translating it yields CASSPVGRGYEQYF. The V gene is TRBV18, the J gene TRBJ2-7; 7 nucleotides match TRBD2. V was clipped by 2 bases and J by 4 bases; unmatched bases: 5. CDR1 KGHSH and CDR2 LQKENI come from the germline V gene. The CDR3 sequence is 14 residues long.

The chain combines TRBV3-1 with TRBJ2-7; 11 bases agree with TRBD2. The CDR3 consists of 12 residues. Germline V CDR1 and CDR2: LGHDT, YNNKEL (reference sequence). Trimming took 4 bases from V and 9 from J; bases not matched to a gene: 2. The CDR3 DNA follows: TGTGCCAGCAGCCTTAGCGGGAGGGGGCAGTACTTC. Its translation is CASSLSGRGQYF.

This chain joins TRBV5-1 and TRBJ2-1, with 11 positions matching TRBD1. V lost 4 bases to trimming and J lost 5 bases; unmatched junction nucleotides: 8. The CDR3 is made up of 16 amino acids. Germline CDR1 is SGHRS and CDR2 is YFSETQ. CDR3 sequence reads: CASSHGTGGFNNEQFF. DNA of the CDR3: TGCGCCAGCAGCCATGGGACAGGGGGTTTTAACAATGAGCAGTTCTTC.

There are a few counts of this clonotype. The chain links TRBV20-1 to TRBJ2-1; TRBD2 aligns across 8 bases. The CDR3 is 16 residues long. The V gene's germline CDR1 is DFQATT and CDR2 SNEGSKA (reference sequence). V dropped 0 bases and J dropped 5; count of bases not matched to a gene: 9. The CDR3 bases are TGCAGTGCTAGAGACCTCTTGGGACTAGAGCACAATGAGCAGTTCTTC. The encoded protein is CSARDLLGLEHNEQFF.

The V gene is TRBV11-3, the J gene TRBJ2-7, with 9 bases matching TRBD1. The CDR3 length is 15 residues. V dropped 4 bases and J dropped 0; count of bases not matched to a gene: 4. CDR1 SGHNT and CDR2 YENEEA come from the germline V gene. The DNA for the CDR3 is TGTGCCAGCAGCTCGGGACAGGGCTACTCCTACGAGCAGTACTTC. This codes for CASSSGQGYSYEQYF.

The chain recombines TRBV20-1 with TRBJ2-1; possibly TRBD2 for D (5 bases). CDR3 length: 17 residues. V lost 6 bases, J lost 3 bases, and 24 bases lay in between. Germline CDR1 reads DFQATT; CDR2 reads SNEGSKA (reference sequence). The CDR3 loop reads CSARNSAQRRGYNEQFF. CDR3 DNA: TGCAGTGCCCGTAACTCGGCGCAACGACGGGGCTACAATGAGCAGTTCTTC.

The rearrangement links TRBV6-2 or TRBV6-3 to TRBJ2-7, with 7 bases that match TRBD2. Per the germline V gene, CDR1 is MNHEY and CDR2 is SVGEGT. The CDR3 loop spans 15 amino acids. V lost 0 bases and J lost 1; bases outside the gene matches: 3. CDR3 region: CASSYSRLASYEQYF. CDR3 bases: TGTGCCAGCAGTTACTCCCGACTAGCTTCCTACGAGCAGTACTTC.

The chain carries TRBV5-1 and TRBJ2-7, with TRBD1 identical over 7 bases. Germline CDR1 reads SGHRS; CDR2 reads YFSETQ. The CDR3 has 16 amino acids. After removal of 4 bases from V and 0 bases from J, the junction contained 10 bases not matched to a gene. The CDR3 reads CASSDPDRVFSYEQYF. The CDR3 bases are TGCGCCAGCAGCGACCCCGACAGGGTCTTCTCCTACGAGCAGTACTTC.

This chain links TRBV11-2 with TRBJ1-6, with 7 positions matching TRBD1. Looked up from germline, CDR1 is SGHAT and CDR2 is FQNNGV. Trimming took 6 bases from V and 9 from J; bases not matched to a gene: 8. CDR3 length: 14 residues. The CDR3: CASSPGTVLSPLHF. The CDR3 DNA reads TGTGCCAGCAGTCCCGGGACAGTCCTTTCACCCCTCCACTTT. Based on the CDR3 plus reference TRBV11-2 and TRBJ1-6, the full variable domain is EAGVAQSPRYKIIEKRQSVAFWCNPISGHATLYWYQQILGQGPKLLIQFQNNGVVDDSQLPKDRFSAERLKGVDSTLKIQPAKLEDSAVYLCASSPGTVLSPLHFGNGTRLTVT.

V usage is TRBV6-5 and J usage is TRBJ2-3; tentative D call: TRBD1 (7 bases). The CDR3 extends over 18 amino acids. The V gene lost 0 bases and the J gene lost 3 bases, with 19 bases spanning the gap. Germline lookup yields CDR1 MNHEY and CDR2 SVGAGI. The CDR3 sequence: CASSYSPGGGLRTDTQYF. As DNA, the CDR3 is TGTGCCAGCAGTTACTCTCCAGGGGGAGGATTGCGGACAGATACGCAGTATTTT.

Ten or more counts support this clonotype. DNA of the CDR3: TGCGCCAGCAGCTTGATGGGCGGGGAGCTGTTTTTT. This sequence encodes CASSLMGGELFF. The chain combines TRBV5-1 with TRBJ2-2; D gene ambiguous. V was cut by 1 base and J by 7 bases, with 5 bases left in between. This CDR3 comprises 12 residues. CDR1 is SGHRS and CDR2 is YFSETQ in the germline V gene.

The table lists this clonotype with a few counts. CDR3 amino acids: CSVVPATDTQYF. For the CDR3, the DNA is TGCAGCGTTGTCCCGGCCACAGATACGCAGTATTTT. The rearrangement uses TRBV29-1 and TRBJ2-3; D call uncertain. The V gene's germline CDR1 is SQVTM and CDR2 ANQGSEA. This CDR3 contains 12 residues. The V end lost 4 bases, the J end lost 2 bases, and 7 bases lay between the germline ends.

The chain uses TRBV29-1 and TRBJ2-7; D is perhaps TRBD2 (6 bases). Germline V gives CDR1 SQVTM, CDR2 ANQGSEA. This CDR3 is built from 11 residues. V lost 7 bases and J 5 bases, leaving 12 bases between the germline ends. CDR3: CSAGSSHEQYF. The CDR3 nucleotides are TGCAGCGCCGGGAGTTCTCACGAGCAGTACTTC.

The V gene is TRBV11-3, the J gene TRBJ2-1, with 8 bases that match TRBD1. The germline CDR1 and CDR2 sequences are SGHNT and YENEEA. Unmatched junction bases numbered 6, after V lost 1 base and J lost 1 base. CDR3 length: 17 residues. Here the CDR3 reads CASSLGSRTGSYNEQFF. CDR3 sequence (DNA): TGTGCCAGCAGCTTAGGATCACGGACAGGGTCCTACAATGAGCAGTTCTTC.

This clonotype was seen a handful of times. The chain recombines TRBV12-3 or TRBV12-4 with TRBJ1-6; 8 nucleotides agree with TRBD1. The CDR3 extends over 21 amino acids. V was pared by 3 bases and J by 8 bases, with 24 bases of the junction left unmatched. CDR3 sequence: CASSFCKAAGGSLDGDSPLHF. CDR3 nucleotide sequence: TGTGCCAGCAGTTTTTGCAAAGCGGCAGGGGGCAGTTTGGACGGGGATTCACCCCTCCACTTT.

This clonotype was seen at least ten times. This chain uses TRBV4-1 with TRBJ2-1, with no clear D. Germline CDR1 reads MGHRA; CDR2 reads YSYEKL. The CDR3 runs to 14 residues. V was cut by 3 bases and J by 0 bases, with 6 bases left in between. CDR3 sequence: CASSQPSSYNEQFF. In DNA form, the CDR3 reads TGCGCCAGCAGCCAGCCCAGCTCCTACAATGAGCAGTTCTTC.

This clonotype was observed a few times. V gene TRBV7-2 combines with J gene TRBJ2-3; the D is unclear. The CDR3 runs 12 residues. Germline lookup yields CDR1 SGHTA and CDR2 FQGNSA. V lost 4 bases, J lost 6 bases, and 8 bases lay in between. The chain's CDR3 is CASSYPRDTQYF. CDR3 nucleotides: TGTGCCAGCAGCTACCCACGGGATACGCAGTATTTT.

This clonotype was counted a few times. The CDR3: CASSPYTGPNTEAFF. CDR3 nucleotides: TGTGCCAGCAGCCCATATACAGGTCCGAACACTGAAGCTTTCTTT. The chain recombines TRBV7-3 with TRBJ1-1; possibly TRBD1 for D (5 bases). V gave up 5 bases and J gave up 1 base, with 14 bases separating them. CDR1 and CDR2 from the germline V gene are SGHTA and FQGTGA. The CDR3 spans 15 residues.

This chain links TRBV7-2 with TRBJ2-7; either TRBD1 or TRBD2 may supply D (6 bases each). Germline V gene lookup returns CDR1 SGHTA and CDR2 FQGNSA. V was trimmed by 1 base and J by 1 base, leaving 17 bases between them. The CDR3 has 17 residues. CDR3 sequence reads: CASSLGPKGGWSYEQYF. CDR3 nucleotides: TGTGCCAGCAGCTTAGGTCCCAAGGGGGGCTGGTCCTACGAGCAGTACTTC.

The V and J genes are TRBV27 and TRBJ2-7, with D possibly matching TRBD1 (6 bases). V was shortened by 3 bases and J by 3 bases, with 15 bases between the two germline ends. The CDR3 length is 15 residues. Per the germline V gene, CDR1 is MNHEY and CDR2 is SMNVEV (reference sequence). The chain's CDR3 is CASSFDGRGVYEQYF. The CDR3, as DNA: TGTGCCAGCAGTTTTGATGGCAGGGGAGTCTACGAGCAGTACTTC.